The 5 T cell receptor beta chains listed next were all sequenced from one sample in a study of T cell changes during pregnancy in multiple sclerosis. Assay: immunoSEQ multiplex PCR; the TCRdb copy retains only in-frame clones and omits some. This table holds about 68,000 clones, roughly nine tenths found once. The specimen was peripheral blood, collected in the third trimester of pregnancy. Receptor source: a female donor with multiple sclerosis, enrolled in a pregnancy study.

The chain employs TRBV19 and TRBJ2-7, with D possibly TRBD1 on 6 matching bases. There are 13 residues in the CDR3. V shed 5 bases and J shed 5 bases, with 13 bases lying between them. Germline V lookup: CDR1 LNHDA, CDR2 SQIVND (reference sequence). DNA of the CDR3: TGTGCCAGTAGTCCACAGGGTTCCCACGAGCAGTACTTC. The encoded protein is CASSPQGSHEQYF.

The J gene is TRBJ2-3, the V gene TRBV18, with a weak D call TRBD2 (5 bases). Germline V gene sequence: CDR1 KGHSH, CDR2 LQKENI. V was trimmed by 3 bases and J by 8 bases, leaving 12 bases between them. The CDR3 sequence is 13 residues long. CDR3 sequence reads: CASSPEARGTQYF. In nucleotides, the CDR3 is TGTGCCAGCTCACCGGAAGCCCGGGGTACGCAGTATTTT.

This chain connects TRBV5-1 to TRBJ2-7, with 8 positions matching TRBD1. The V segment lost 2 bases and the J segment 1 base; nucleotides outside the gene matches: 5. Germline CDR1 reads SGHRS; CDR2 reads YFSETQ. The CDR3 is 15 residues long. CDR3 in amino acids: CASSFEWTGSYEQYF. CDR3 bases: TGCGCCAGCAGCTTTGAATGGACAGGGTCCTACGAGCAGTACTTC.

The chain links TRBV6-1 to TRBJ2-3; no reliable D call. Trimming took 2 bases from V and 5 from J, leaving 8 bases between them. Germline CDR1 MNHNS, CDR2 SASEGT. This CDR3 is 13 amino acids long. CDR3 sequence (DNA): TGTGCCAGCAGTGAACTGATGCGAGATACGCAGTATTTT. Its protein product is CASSELMRDTQYF.

V gene TRBV11-2 combines with J gene TRBJ1-1, with D perhaps matching TRBD1 (5 bases). Germline loops: CDR1 SGHAT, CDR2 FQNNGV. The CDR3 totals 14 residues. V lost 5 bases and J 4 bases, leaving 14 bases between the germline ends. The CDR3 loop is CASSMRTSPTEAFF. CDR3 bases: TGTGCCAGCAGCATGAGGACAAGTCCCACTGAAGCTTTCTTT.